This T cell receptor (beta chain) was captured in a study of cytomegalovirus exposure and HLA in healthy donors. Study-wide results and caveats: According to the study, roughly 160 TCR beta chains were cytomegalovirus-associated.

The PCR used 60 Vbeta and 13 Jbeta primers. Repertoires were generated with immunoSEQ multiplex PCR, while TCRdb's copy carries only in-frame clones and drops some. The listing records roughly 100,000 clones. On this clone itself: What it binds is not known.

The CDR3 length is 15 residues. V lost 2 bases and J 2 bases, leaving 12 bases between the germline ends. Germline CDR1 LGHNA, CDR2 YSLEER. This TCR came from a man aged 35 to 55 in good health and CMV-seronegative. The source material was PBMCs. V usage is TRBV4-3 and J usage is TRBJ2-5, with D tentatively TRBD1 (5 bases). The CDR3 spells CASSQHPTAQETQYF. The CDR3 DNA reads as TGCGCCAGCAGCCAACACCCGACAGCTCAAGAGACCCAGTACTTC.